The present entry profiles one T cell receptor (beta chain) with its context. What it recognizes is unknown. This sample is drawn from a study of siplizumab effects on memory and regulatory T cells. Findings and limits, study-wide: Memory cells seemed less diverse than naive T cells, which seemed major alloresponse contributors. Suppressive capability of dividing Tregs from siplizumab cultures went unverified.

CDR1 SGHRS and CDR2 YFSETQ come from the germline V gene. The V end was cut by 0 bases, the J end by 4 bases, with 16 bases between. The CDR3 consists of 16 residues. Here immunoSEQ multiplex PCR was the method, and the copy in TCRdb shows in-frame clones only, minus some. The sample holds 100,000 to 110,000 clones; 75% to 95% are singletons and the top ten take 0.15%. The clonotype originates from a human donor in good health. The chain employs TRBV5-1 and TRBJ2-5; D remains unclear. What was sequenced was CD4+ T cells sorted from blood. This CDR3 reads CASSLGTIGLRETQYF. The CDR3 nucleotides are TGCGCCAGCAGCTTGGGTACTATTGGCCTGCGAGAGACCCAGTACTTC.